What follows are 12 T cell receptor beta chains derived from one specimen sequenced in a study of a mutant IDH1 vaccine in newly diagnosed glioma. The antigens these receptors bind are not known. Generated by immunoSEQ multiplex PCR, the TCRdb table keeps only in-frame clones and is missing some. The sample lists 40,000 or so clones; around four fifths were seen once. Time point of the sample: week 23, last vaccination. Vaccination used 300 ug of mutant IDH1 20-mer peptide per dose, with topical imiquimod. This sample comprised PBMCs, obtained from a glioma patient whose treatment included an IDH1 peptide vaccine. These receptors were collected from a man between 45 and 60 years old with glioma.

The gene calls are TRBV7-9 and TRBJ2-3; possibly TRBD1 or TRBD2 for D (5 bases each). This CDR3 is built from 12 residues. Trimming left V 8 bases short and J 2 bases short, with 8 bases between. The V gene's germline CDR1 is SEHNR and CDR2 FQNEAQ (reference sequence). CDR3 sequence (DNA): TGTGCCAGCGGGGGTTCCACAGATACGCAGTATTTT. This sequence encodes CASGGSTDTQYF.

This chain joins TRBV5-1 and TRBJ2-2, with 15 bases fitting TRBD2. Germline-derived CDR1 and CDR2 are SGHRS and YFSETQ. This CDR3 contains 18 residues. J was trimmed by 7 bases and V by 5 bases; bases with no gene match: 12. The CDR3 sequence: CASSPGLAGGSGGGELFF. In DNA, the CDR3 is TGCGCCAGCAGTCCGGGACTAGCGGGGGGCTCAGGAGGCGGGGAGCTGTTTTTT.

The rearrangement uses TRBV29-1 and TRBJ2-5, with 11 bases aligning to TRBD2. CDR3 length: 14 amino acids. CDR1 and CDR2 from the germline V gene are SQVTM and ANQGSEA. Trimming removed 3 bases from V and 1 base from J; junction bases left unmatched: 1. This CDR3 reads CSVDGTSGQETQYF. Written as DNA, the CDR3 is TGCAGCGTTGATGGGACTAGCGGCCAAGAGACCCAGTACTTC.

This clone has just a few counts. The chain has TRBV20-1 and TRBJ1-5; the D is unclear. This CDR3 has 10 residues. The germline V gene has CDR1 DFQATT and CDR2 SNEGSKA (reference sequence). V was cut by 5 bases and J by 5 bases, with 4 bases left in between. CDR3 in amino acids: CSAGYQPQHF. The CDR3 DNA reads TGCAGTGCTGGTTATCAGCCCCAGCATTTT.

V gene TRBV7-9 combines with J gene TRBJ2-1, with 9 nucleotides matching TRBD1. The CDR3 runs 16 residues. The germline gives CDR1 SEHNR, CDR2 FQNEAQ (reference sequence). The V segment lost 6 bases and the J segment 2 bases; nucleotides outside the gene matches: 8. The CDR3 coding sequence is TGTGCCAGCAGTCGGGACAGGGCGGAAACCTACAATGAGCAGTTCTTC. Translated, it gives CASSRDRAETYNEQFF.

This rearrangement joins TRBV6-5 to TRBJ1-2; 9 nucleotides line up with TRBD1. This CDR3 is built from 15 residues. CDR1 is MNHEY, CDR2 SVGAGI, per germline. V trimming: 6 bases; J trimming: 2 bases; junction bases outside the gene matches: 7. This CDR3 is CASREQGARNYGYTF. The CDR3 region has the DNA TGTGCCAGCAGGGAACAGGGGGCGCGGAACTATGGCTACACCTTC.

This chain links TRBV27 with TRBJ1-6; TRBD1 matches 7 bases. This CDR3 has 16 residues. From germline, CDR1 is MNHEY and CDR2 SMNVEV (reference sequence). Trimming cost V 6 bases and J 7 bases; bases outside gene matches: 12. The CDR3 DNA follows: TGTGCCAGCAGCTTGGTCTCCGGGACAGCGAATTCACCCCTCCACTTT. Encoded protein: CASSLVSGTANSPLHF.

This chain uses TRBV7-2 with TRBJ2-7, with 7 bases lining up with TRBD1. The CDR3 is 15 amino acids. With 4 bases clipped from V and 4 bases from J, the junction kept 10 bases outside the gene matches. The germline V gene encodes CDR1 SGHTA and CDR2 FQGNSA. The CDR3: CASSSQSGQLYEQYF. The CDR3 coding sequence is TGTGCCAGCAGCTCCCAATCGGGACAGTTGTACGAGCAGTACTTC.

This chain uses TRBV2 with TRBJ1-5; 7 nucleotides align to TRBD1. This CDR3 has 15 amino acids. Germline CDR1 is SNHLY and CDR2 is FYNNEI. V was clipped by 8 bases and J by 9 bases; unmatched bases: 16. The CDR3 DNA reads TGTGCCAGCGGGGGTAACTCAGGGGGGGGATCGCCCCAGCATTTT. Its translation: CASGGNSGGGSPQHF.

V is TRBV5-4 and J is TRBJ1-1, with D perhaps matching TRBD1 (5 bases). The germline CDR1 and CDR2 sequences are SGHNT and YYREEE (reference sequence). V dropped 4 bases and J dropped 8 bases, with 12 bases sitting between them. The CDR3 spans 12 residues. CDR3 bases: TGTGCCAGCAGCGAGGGGCGGCTCGAAGCTTTCTTT. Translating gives CASSEGRLEAFF.

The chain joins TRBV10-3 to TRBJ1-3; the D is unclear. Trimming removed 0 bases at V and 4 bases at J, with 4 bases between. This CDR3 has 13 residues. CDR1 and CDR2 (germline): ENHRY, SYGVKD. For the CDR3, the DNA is TGTGCCATCAGTGAGTCCCCAGGAAACACCATATATTTT. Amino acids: CAISESPGNTIYF.

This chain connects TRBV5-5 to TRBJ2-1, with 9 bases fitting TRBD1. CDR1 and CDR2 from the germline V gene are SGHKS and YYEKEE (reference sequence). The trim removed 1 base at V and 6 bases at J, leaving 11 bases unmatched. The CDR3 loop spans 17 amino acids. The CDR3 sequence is CASSLLGGGTGFNEQFF. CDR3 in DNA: TGTGCCAGCAGCTTGTTAGGGGGAGGGACAGGGTTCAATGAGCAGTTCTTC.